The sequence of this TCR beta chain was determined in a study of PD-1 blockade in mismatch repair-deficient tumors. Whole-study context: All were previously treated, progressing patients with approximately 11 mismatch repair-deficient cancer types.

Of note for this clone: Its antigen is as yet unknown.

Mismatch repair deficiency was confirmed in all patients, by PCR or immunohistochemistry. A few pembrolizumab responders had their TCRs sequenced. Repertoires were generated with immunoSEQ multiplex PCR, while TCRdb's copy carries only in-frame clones and drops some. Among about 130,000 clones listed, roughly 86% were seen once. Trimming left V 8 bases short and J 8 bases short, with 16 bases between. This CDR3 is built from 13 residues. CDR1 is LNHDA and CDR2 is SQIVND in the germline V gene (reference sequence). Study conclusions and caveats: Tumor-resident clones, often absent from pretreatment blood, expanded after pembrolizumab and then contracted.

The chain couples TRBV19 to TRBJ2-1; D gene unclear. This specimen consisted of peripheral blood, obtained approximately 73 weeks after starting pembrolizumab. This TCR was sampled from an adult with mismatch repair-deficient cancer. The CDR3 reads CASRLAQRDEQFF. The CDR3 region has the DNA TGTGCCAGTCGATTAGCCCAAAGGGATGAGCAGTTCTTC.